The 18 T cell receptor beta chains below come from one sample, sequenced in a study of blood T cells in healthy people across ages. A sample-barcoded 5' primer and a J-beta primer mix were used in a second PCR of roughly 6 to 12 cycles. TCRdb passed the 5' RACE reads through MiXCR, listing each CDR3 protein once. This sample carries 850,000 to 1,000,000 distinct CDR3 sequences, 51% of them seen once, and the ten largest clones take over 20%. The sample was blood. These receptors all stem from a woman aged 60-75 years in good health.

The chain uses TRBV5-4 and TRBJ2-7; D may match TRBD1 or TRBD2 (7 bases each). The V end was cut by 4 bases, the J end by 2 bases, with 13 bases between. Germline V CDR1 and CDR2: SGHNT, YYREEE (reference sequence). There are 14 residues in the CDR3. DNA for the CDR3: TGTGCCAGCAGCGGGAGGGACAGAGCCTACGAGCAGTACTTC. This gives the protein CASSGRDRAYEQYF.

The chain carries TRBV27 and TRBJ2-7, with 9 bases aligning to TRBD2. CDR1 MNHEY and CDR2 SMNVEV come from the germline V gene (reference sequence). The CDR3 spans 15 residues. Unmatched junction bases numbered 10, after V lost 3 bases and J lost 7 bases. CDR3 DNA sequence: TGTGCCAGCAGTTTCGGACGCGGGAGGGCCCGAGAGCAGTACTTC. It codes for CASSFGRGRAREQYF.

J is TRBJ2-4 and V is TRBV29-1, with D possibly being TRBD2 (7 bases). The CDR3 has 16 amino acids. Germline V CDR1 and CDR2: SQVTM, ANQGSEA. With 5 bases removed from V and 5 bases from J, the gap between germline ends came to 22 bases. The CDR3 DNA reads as TGCAGCGTTCAGGGGCGCCAGTGGGGGGGGCAAAACATTCAGTACTTC. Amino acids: CSVQGRQWGGQNIQYF. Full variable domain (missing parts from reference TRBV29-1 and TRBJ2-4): SAVISQKPSRDICQRGTSLTIQCQVDSQVTMMFWYRQQPGQSLTLIATANQGSEATYESGFVIDKFPISRPNLTFSTLTVSNMSPEDSSIYLCSVQGRQWGGQNIQYFGAGTRLSVL.

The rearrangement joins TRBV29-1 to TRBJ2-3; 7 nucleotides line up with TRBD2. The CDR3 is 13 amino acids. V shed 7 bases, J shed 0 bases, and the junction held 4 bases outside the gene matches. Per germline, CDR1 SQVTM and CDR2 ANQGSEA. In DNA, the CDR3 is TGCAGCGGGGGGGGAGCTAGCACAGATACGCAGTATTTT. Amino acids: CSGGGASTDTQYF.

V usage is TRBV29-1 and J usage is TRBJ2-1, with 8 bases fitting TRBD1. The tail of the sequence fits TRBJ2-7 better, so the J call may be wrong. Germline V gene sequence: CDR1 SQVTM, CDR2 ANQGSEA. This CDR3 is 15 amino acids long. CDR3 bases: TGCAGCGTTGCCGCCGGGACAGGAACCTACAATGAGCAGTACTTC. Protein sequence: CSVAAGTGTYNEQYF.

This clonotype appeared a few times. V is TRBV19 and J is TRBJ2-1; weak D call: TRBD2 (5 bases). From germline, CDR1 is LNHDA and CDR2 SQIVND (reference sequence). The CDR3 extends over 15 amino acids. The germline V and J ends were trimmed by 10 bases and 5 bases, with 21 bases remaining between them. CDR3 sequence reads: CATKQRTTTHNEQFF. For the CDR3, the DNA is TGTGCCACGAAACAGCGGACCACTACCCACAATGAGCAGTTCTTC.

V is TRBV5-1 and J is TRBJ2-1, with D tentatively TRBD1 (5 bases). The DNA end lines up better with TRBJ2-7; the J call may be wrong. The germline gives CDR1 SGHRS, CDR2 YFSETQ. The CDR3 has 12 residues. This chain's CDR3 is CASSVGHLQQYF. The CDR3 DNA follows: TGCGCCAGCAGCGTCGGACACCTTCAGCAGTACTTC.

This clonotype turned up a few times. CDR3 in amino acids: CASSFQLSPSVAKNIQYF. CDR3 DNA: TGTGCCAGCAGTTTCCAGCTTAGTCCCTCAGTGGCCAAAAACATTCAGTACTTC. The rearrangement links TRBV28 to TRBJ2-4; D not certain. The ends were cut back, 3 bases at V and 1 base at J, with 19 bases in the middle. CDR1 MDHEN and CDR2 SYDVKM come from the germline V gene. The CDR3 is 18 amino acids.

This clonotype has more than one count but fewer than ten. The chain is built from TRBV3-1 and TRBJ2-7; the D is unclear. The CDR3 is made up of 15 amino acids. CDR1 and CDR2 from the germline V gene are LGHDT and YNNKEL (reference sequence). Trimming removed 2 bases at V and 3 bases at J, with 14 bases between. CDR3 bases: TGTGCCAGCAGCCAAAGCTATATGTTGGACTACGAGCAGTACTTC. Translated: CASSQSYMLDYEQYF.

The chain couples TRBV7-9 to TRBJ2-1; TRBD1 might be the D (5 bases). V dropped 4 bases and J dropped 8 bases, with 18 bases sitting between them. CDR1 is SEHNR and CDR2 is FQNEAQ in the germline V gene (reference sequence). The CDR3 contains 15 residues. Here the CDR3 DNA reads TGTGCCAGCAGCTCCCAGGGATCTCGCTTCGATGAGCAGTTCTTC. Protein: CASSSQGSRFDEQFF. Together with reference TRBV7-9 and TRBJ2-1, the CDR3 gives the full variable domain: DTGVSQNPRHKITKRGQNVTFRCDPISEHNRLYWYRQTLGQGPEFLTYFQNEAQLEKSRLLSDRFSAERPKGSFSTLEIQRTEQGDSAMYLCASSSQGSRFDEQFFGPGTRLTVL.

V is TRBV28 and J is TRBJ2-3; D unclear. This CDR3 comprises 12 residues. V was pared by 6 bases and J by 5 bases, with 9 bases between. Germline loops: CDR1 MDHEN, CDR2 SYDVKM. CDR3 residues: CASRPPGDTQYF. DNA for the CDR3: TGTGCCAGCAGACCCCCGGGAGATACGCAGTATTTT.

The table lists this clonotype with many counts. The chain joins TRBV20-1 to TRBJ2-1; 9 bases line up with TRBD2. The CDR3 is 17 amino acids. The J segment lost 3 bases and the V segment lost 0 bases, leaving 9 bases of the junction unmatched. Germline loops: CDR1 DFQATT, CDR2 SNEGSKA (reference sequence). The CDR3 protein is CSARDRIAGANYNEQFF. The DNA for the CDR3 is TGCAGTGCTAGAGATCGTATAGCGGGAGCAAACTACAATGAGCAGTTCTTC.

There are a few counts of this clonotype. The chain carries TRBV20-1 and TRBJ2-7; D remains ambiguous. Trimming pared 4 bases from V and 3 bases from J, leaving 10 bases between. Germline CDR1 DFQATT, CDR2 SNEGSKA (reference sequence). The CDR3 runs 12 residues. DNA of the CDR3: TGCAGTGCTAAGGGATACGACTACGAGCAGTACTTC. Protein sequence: CSAKGYDYEQYF.

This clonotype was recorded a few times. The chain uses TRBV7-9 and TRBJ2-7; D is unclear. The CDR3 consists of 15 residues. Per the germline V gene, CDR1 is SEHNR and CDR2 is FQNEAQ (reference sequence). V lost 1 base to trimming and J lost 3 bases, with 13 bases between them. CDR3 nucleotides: TGTGCCAGCAGCTTAGGGTTGGGCAAAAACTACGAGCAGTACTTC. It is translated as CASSLGLGKNYEQYF.

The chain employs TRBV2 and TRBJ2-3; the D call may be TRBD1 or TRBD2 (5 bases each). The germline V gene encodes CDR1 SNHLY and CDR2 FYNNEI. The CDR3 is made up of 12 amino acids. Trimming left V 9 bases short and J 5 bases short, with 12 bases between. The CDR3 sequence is CARGVARDTQYF. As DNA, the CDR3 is TGTGCCAGGGGGGTAGCGAGAGATACGCAGTATTTT.

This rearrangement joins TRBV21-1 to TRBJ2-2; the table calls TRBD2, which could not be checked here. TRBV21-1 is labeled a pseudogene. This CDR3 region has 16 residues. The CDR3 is CASSKCRGRSSGELFF. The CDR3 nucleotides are TGTGCCAGCAGCAAATGTCGCGGGAGGTCTTCCGGGGAGCTGTTTTTT.

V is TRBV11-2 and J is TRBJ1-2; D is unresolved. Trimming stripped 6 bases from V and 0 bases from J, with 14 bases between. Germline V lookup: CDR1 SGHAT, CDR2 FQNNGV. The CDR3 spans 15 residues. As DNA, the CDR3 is TGTGCCAGCAGTACCTTAAGGGCTTCTAACTATGGCTACACCTTC. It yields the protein CASSTLRASNYGYTF.

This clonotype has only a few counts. CDR3 coding DNA: TGCGCCAGCAGCTTGACGGCAGGCGAATTTGATACGCAGTATTTT. Its protein product is CASSLTAGEFDTQYF. The chain has TRBV5-1 and TRBJ2-3; D uncertain. The CDR3 contains 15 residues. The germline V and J ends were trimmed by 1 base and 6 bases, with 15 bases remaining between them. Germline loops: CDR1 SGHRS, CDR2 YFSETQ.